A selection of T cell receptor beta chains follows, all from one sample in a study of graft-versus-host responses after intestinal transplantation. The method was immunoSEQ multiplex PCR; TCRdb's version includes in-frame clones alone and lacks a portion of them. The repertoire holds 85,000 to 100,000 clones, with around 90% as singletons. For these receptors, no antigen is known. Sequenced material: unstimulated CD8+ T cells sorted from spleen or lymph node cells, taken before transplant. These receptors were obtained from a human donor who was the organ donor for an intestinal transplant. Each CDR3 is given with its conserved first and last residue. D genes are given only for firm matches. The listing skips clone size in some rows; elsewhere it reads once, few, many or a size class.

D gene,J gene,clone size,V gene,CDR3 protein,CDR3 DNA
-,TRBJ1-2,-,TRBV7-9,CASSLADRLCTF,TGTGCCAGCAGCTTAGCTGACAGGTTGTGCACCTTC
TRBD2,TRBJ2-7,-,TRBV7-8,CASSKAWGEGEQYF,TGTGCCAGCAGCAAAGCTTGGGGGGAGGGGGAGCAGTACTTC
TRBD1,TRBJ2-1,-,TRBV9,CASSAGGYEQFF,TGTGCCAGCAGCGCAGGGGGCTATGAGCAGTTCTTC
-,TRBJ2-7,once,TRBV7-9,CASSPRQFLDGDEQYF,TGTGCCAGCAGCCCTCGACAGTTTTTAGATGGGGACGAGCAGTACTTC
TRBD2,TRBJ2-1,-,TRBV5-4,CASRRGGSYNEQFF,TGTGCCAGCAGGCGCGGGGGGTCCTACAATGAGCAGTTCTTC
TRBD2,TRBJ2-7,-,TRBV18,CASSRRGLAGEARYEQYF,TGTGCCAGCTCCCGTCGGGGACTAGCGGGAGAGGCTCGCTACGAGCAGTACTTC
TRBD1,TRBJ1-4,-,TRBV6-5,CASSSTDRGHEKLFF,TGTGCCAGCAGTTCCACTGACAGGGGGCATGAAAAACTGTTTTTT
TRBD2,TRBJ2-4,-,TRBV15,CATRETTGLAGVSGNIQYF,TGTGCCACCAGGGAAACTACCGGACTAGCGGGAGTTAGTGGAAACATTCAGTACTTC
-,TRBJ2-7,-,TRBV11-2,CASSLGDTAYEQYF,TGTGCCAGCAGCTTAGGTGACACTGCCTACGAGCAGTACTTC
TRBD1,TRBJ2-2,-,TRBV5-1,CASRPGQGDTGELFF,TGCGCCAGCAGGCCGGGACAGGGGGACACCGGGGAGCTGTTTTTT
-,TRBJ2-2,once,TRBV25-1,CASSKNPDTGELFF,TGTGCCAGCAGTAAAAATCCGGACACCGGGGAGCTGTTTTTT
-,TRBJ2-2,once,TRBV15,CATSPGGAGELFF,TGTGCCACCAGCCCCGGGGGAGCAGGGGAGCTGTTTTTT
-,TRBJ2-2,-,TRBV7-2,CASSLGASRTGELFF,TGTGCCAGCAGCTTAGGGGCCTCACGGACCGGGGAGCTGTTTTTT
TRBD1,TRBJ1-4,-,TRBV19,CASSMVVQDRVNEKLFF,TGTGCCAGTAGTATGGTAGTCCAGGACAGGGTTAATGAAAAACTGTTTTTT
TRBD2,TRBJ2-7,-,TRBV7-2,CASNVAGGSYEQYF,TGTGCCAGCAACGTAGCGGGAGGTTCCTACGAGCAGTACTTC
TRBD1,TRBJ2-5,-,TRBV5-4,CASSLARQGGETQYF,TGTGCCAGCAGCTTGGCGCGACAGGGGGGGGAGACCCAGTACTTC
-,TRBJ1-2,-,TRBV19,CASSYGNYGYTF,TGTGCCAGTAGTTACGGTAACTATGGCTACACCTTC
-,TRBJ2-2,-,TRBV19,CASSLTGELFF,TGTGCCAGTAGTCTCACCGGGGAGCTGTTTTTT
TRBD2,TRBJ2-2,once,TRBV19,CASTTTVAGGPVGPGELFF,TGTGCCAGTACCACCACAGTAGCGGGGGGGCCGGTTGGTCCCGGGGAGCTGTTTTTT
TRBD1,TRBJ1-1,-,TRBV28,CASSPRQGWNTEAFF,TGTGCCAGCAGTCCACGACAGGGTTGGAACACTGAAGCTTTCTTT
TRBD1,TRBJ1-6,-,TRBV11-3,CASSLAGTGDSPLHF,TGTGCCAGCAGCTTAGCTGGGACAGGGGATTCACCCCTCCACTTT
TRBD2,TRBJ2-1,-,TRBV11-3,CASSLDLAGGNNEQFF,TGTGCCAGCAGCTTAGATCTAGCGGGAGGGAACAATGAGCAGTTCTTC
TRBD1,TRBJ2-7,-,TRBV4-1,CASSQDGTGGEQYF,TGCGCCAGCAGCCAAGATGGGACAGGGGGCGAGCAGTACTTC
TRBD1,TRBJ2-1,-,TRBV30,CAFRDRGQHEQFF,TGTGCCTTCCGGGACAGGGGCCAACATGAGCAGTTCTTC